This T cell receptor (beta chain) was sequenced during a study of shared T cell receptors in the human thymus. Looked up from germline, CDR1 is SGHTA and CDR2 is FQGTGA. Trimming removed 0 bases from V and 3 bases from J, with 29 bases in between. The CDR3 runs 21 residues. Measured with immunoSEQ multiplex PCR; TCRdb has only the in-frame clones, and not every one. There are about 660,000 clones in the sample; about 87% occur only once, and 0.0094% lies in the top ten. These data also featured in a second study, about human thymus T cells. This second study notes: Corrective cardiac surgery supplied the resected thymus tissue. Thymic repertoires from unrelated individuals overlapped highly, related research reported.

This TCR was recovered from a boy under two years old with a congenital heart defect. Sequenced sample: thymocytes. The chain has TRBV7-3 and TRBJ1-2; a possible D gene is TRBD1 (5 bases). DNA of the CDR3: TGTGCCAGCAGCTTAACCTGGCAGTGTCCAATATGGAGACAGTACCACTATGGCTACACCTTC. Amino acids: CASSLTWQCPIWRQYHYGYTF.